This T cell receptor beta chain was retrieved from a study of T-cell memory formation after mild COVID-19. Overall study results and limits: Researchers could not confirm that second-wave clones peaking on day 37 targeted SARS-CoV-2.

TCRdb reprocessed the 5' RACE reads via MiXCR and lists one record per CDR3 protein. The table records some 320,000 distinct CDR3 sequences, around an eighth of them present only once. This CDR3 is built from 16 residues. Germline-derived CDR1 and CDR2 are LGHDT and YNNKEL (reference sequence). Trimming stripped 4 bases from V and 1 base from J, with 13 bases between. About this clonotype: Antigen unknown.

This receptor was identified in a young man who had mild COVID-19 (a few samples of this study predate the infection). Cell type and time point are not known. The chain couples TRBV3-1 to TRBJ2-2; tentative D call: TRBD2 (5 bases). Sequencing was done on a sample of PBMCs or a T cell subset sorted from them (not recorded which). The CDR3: CASSPRGSLNTGELFF. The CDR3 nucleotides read TGTGCCAGCAGCCCCCGGGGTAGCCTGAACACCGGGGAGCTGTTTTTT. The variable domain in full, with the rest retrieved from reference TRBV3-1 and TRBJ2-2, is DTAVSQTPKYLVTQMGNDKSIKCEQNLGHDTMYWYKQDSKKFLKIMFSYNNKELIINETVPNRFSPKSPDKAHLNLHINSLELGDSAVYFCASSPRGSLNTGELFFGEGSRLTVL.